One sample yielded the 32 T cell receptor beta chains listed below, sequenced in a study of robustness of blood B and T cell sequencing. The cDNA carried a universal priming site added by a 5' template-switch oligo. The template-switch oligo carried a 12-nucleotide random UMI tagging each cDNA molecule. TCRdb re-analysed the PCR reads in MiXCR, keeping a single row per CDR3 protein. The data show around 4,200 distinct CDR3 sequences, 45% to 60% seen once. Instead of genomic DNA, mRNA was used to measure TCR beta repertoires. The source material was peripheral blood. Every receptor here comes from a human donor in good health.

This clonotype is termed medium-sized (0.01 to 0.1%). This sequence joins TRBV24-1 and TRBJ1-2; 9 positions agree with TRBD1. Germline V gene data show CDR1 as KGHDR and CDR2 as SFDVKD. The V segment lost 5 bases and the J segment 5 bases; nucleotides outside the gene matches: 14. The CDR3 length is 17 residues. The CDR3 loop is CATSGPQGASTKYGYTF. CDR3 in DNA: TGTGCCACCAGTGGCCCACAGGGGGCAAGCACCAAATATGGCTACACCTTC.

This clonotype ranks as large. The rearrangement joins TRBV10-3 to TRBJ1-5, with a weak D call TRBD1 (6 bases). CDR1 and CDR2 from the germline V gene are ENHRY and SYGVKD. There are 17 residues in the CDR3. Trimming shortened V by 7 bases and J by 2 bases, and 21 bases separated the two germline ends. In nucleotides, the CDR3 is TGTGCCATCACCACGAGGGTTGTCAGGGGCGGCAATCAGCCCCAGCATTTT. Its protein is CAITTRVVRGGNQPQHF.

The V and J genes are TRBV18 and TRBJ2-7; TRBD1 aligns across 7 bases. Per the germline V gene, CDR1 is KGHSH and CDR2 is LQKENI. V was clipped by 3 bases and J by 4 bases; unmatched bases: 6. This CDR3 comprises 14 residues. CDR3 loop: CASSPSRTGYEQYF. The DNA of the CDR3 is TGTGCCAGCTCACCGAGCCGGACAGGTTACGAGCAGTACTTC.

V usage is TRBV5-1 and J usage is TRBJ2-6, with unresolved D. CDR1 and CDR2 (germline): SGHRS, YFSETQ. The length of the CDR3 is 15 residues. Trimming left V 3 bases short and J 4 bases short, with 11 bases between. CDR3 sequence reads: CASSWSGSGANVLTF. DNA for the CDR3: TGCGCCAGCAGCTGGTCGGGTTCCGGGGCCAACGTCCTGACTTTC. The full variable domain, its missing parts supplied by reference TRBV5-1 and TRBJ2-6, is KAGVTQTPRYLIKTRGQQVTLSCSPISGHRSVSWYQQTPGQGLQFLFEYFSETQRNKGNFPGRFSGRQFSNSRSEMNVSTLELGDSALYLCASSWSGSGANVLTFGAGSRLTVL.

Judged by abundance, this clonotype is medium-sized. This CDR3 reads CASRALGRQGRNSPLHF. The DNA of the CDR3 is TGTGCCAGCAGAGCCCTAGGACGCCAGGGGAGGAATTCACCCCTCCACTTT. This chain connects TRBV6-1 to TRBJ1-6, with a weak D call TRBD1 (6 bases). The CDR3 is made up of 17 amino acids. The ends were cut back, 6 bases at V and 7 bases at J, with 22 bases in the middle. The germline V gene encodes CDR1 MNHNS and CDR2 SASEGT.

This sequence joins TRBV15 and TRBJ1-2; 7 nucleotides match TRBD1. J was trimmed by 7 bases and V by 0 bases; bases with no gene match: 8. The CDR3 covers 15 residues. Germline V gene lookup returns CDR1 LNHNV and CDR2 YYDKDF (reference sequence). The CDR3 sequence: CATSRDGSGGSGYTF. The CDR3 nucleotides are TGTGCCACCAGCAGAGATGGTTCAGGGGGAAGTGGCTACACCTTC.

V and J are TRBV5-1 and TRBJ2-2; TRBD2 agrees at 11 bases. CDR1 is SGHRS, CDR2 YFSETQ, per germline. This CDR3 spans 16 amino acids. Trimming took 0 bases from V and 5 from J; bases not matched to a gene: 3. The CDR3 sequence is CASSLALAGGTGELFF. The CDR3 DNA follows: TGCGCCAGCAGCTTGGCCCTAGCGGGGGGAACCGGGGAGCTGTTTTTT.

V usage is TRBV7-9 and J usage is TRBJ2-7, with unresolved D. V was cut by 5 bases and J by 3 bases, with 8 bases left in between. The length of the CDR3 is 12 residues. The germline CDR1 and CDR2 sequences are SEHNR and FQNEAQ (reference sequence). The CDR3 region has the DNA TGTGCCAGCAGCCCGACGGGCTACGAGCAGTACTTC. Its translation is CASSPTGYEQYF.

This clonotype has more than one count but fewer than ten. The CDR3 sequence is CASSYREAYEQYF. The CDR3 coding sequence is TGTGCCAGCAGCTACAGGGAGGCCTACGAGCAGTACTTC. The chain combines TRBV7-8 with TRBJ2-7; D may match TRBD1 or TRBD2 (6 bases each). This CDR3 comprises 13 residues. Germline CDR1 reads SGHVS; CDR2 reads FQNEAQ. V was shortened by 4 bases and J by 2 bases, with 9 bases between the two germline ends.

V usage is TRBV29-1 and J usage is TRBJ1-3; D call uncertain. Germline lookup yields CDR1 SQVTM and CDR2 ANQGSEA. The ends were cut back, 0 bases at V and 0 bases at J, with 12 bases in the middle. The CDR3 is 16 amino acids. The CDR3 spells CSVEDQASLSGNTIYF. The CDR3 DNA follows: TGCAGCGTTGAAGATCAGGCCAGCCTCTCTGGAAACACCATATATTTT.

This sequence joins TRBV5-6 and TRBJ1-2; 8 bases are a match to TRBD1. The CDR3 is 15 residues long. Germline assignment: CDR1 SGHDT and CDR2 YYEEEE. Germline trimming cut 2 bases from V and 3 bases from J; bases unmatched to any gene: 6. CDR3 nucleotide sequence: TGTGCCAGCAGCTTTGGGACAGGACGGGACTATGGCTACACCTTC. It yields the protein CASSFGTGRDYGYTF.

This clonotype appeared a few times. The chain carries TRBV20-1 and TRBJ1-2; D perhaps matches TRBD1 (6 bases). Germline V lookup: CDR1 DFQATT, CDR2 SNEGSKA (reference sequence). The V end was cut by 0 bases, the J end by 8 bases, with 16 bases between. The CDR3 is 14 amino acids. CDR3 residues: CSARDPGHREGYTF. As DNA, the CDR3 is TGCAGTGCTAGAGATCCGGGACACCGGGAAGGCTACACCTTC.

This chain links TRBV5-1 with TRBJ2-2; D ambiguous. Per the germline V gene, CDR1 is SGHRS and CDR2 is YFSETQ. V lost 0 bases and J 2 bases, leaving 8 bases between the germline ends. This CDR3 has 15 amino acids. The CDR3 DNA reads as TGCGCCAGCAGCTTGGGGTTCCTTAACACCGGGGAGCTGTTTTTT. The encoded protein is CASSLGFLNTGELFF.

The chain combines TRBV5-1 with TRBJ2-3; TRBD1 matches at 9 bases. The junction had 4 bases not matched to a gene; V was cut back by 0 bases and J by 2 bases. This CDR3 is built from 16 residues. The germline V gene has CDR1 SGHRS and CDR2 YFSETQ. The DNA for the CDR3 is TGCGCCAGCAGCTTGGGAGACAGGGGGGCCACAGATACGCAGTATTTT. Its protein product is CASSLGDRGATDTQYF.

This clonotype was observed once. CDR3 DNA: TGTGCCACCAGCAGTATTGACAGGGCGAGGCCCGATAATGGCTACACCTTC. The encoded protein is CATSSIDRARPDNGYTF. The rearrangement uses TRBV15 and TRBJ1-2; 7 nucleotides align to TRBD1. Germline V gene sequence: CDR1 LNHNV, CDR2 YYDKDF (reference sequence). The CDR3 contains 17 residues. V trimming: 3 bases; J trimming: 6 bases; junction bases outside the gene matches: 16.

This clonotype was counted only a few times. The gene calls are TRBV6-6 and TRBJ1-5; 9 bases agree with TRBD1. This CDR3 is built from 13 residues. V was pared by 8 bases and J by 4 bases, with 3 bases of the junction left unmatched. Germline assignment: CDR1 MNHNY and CDR2 SVGAGI (reference sequence). Here the CDR3 reads CASGGTGNQPQHF. CDR3 nucleotides: TGTGCCAGCGGGGGGACAGGGAATCAGCCCCAGCATTTT.

The chain recombines TRBV20-1 with TRBJ2-3, with 9 bases aligning to TRBD2. The V gene end was trimmed by 2 bases and the J gene end by 5 bases; junction bases not matched to a gene: 14. Germline V lookup: CDR1 DFQATT, CDR2 SNEGSKA (reference sequence). The CDR3 is made up of 17 amino acids. The DNA of the CDR3 is TGCAGTGCTAGAACAGCCGGAACTGCGGGGGGGGTAGATACGCAGTATTTT. This encodes CSARTAGTAGGVDTQYF.

V usage is TRBV5-1 and J usage is TRBJ2-1; a possible D gene is TRBD2 (6 bases). Per the germline V gene, CDR1 is SGHRS and CDR2 is YFSETQ. The V end was cut by 0 bases, the J end by 9 bases, with 13 bases between. The CDR3 is made up of 14 amino acids. The CDR3 DNA reads TGCGCCAGCAGCTTGGAGTCCTTCGGGGGTGAGCAGTTCTTC. Its translation is CASSLESFGGEQFF.

V usage is TRBV29-1 and J usage is TRBJ2-7; tentative D call: TRBD2 (6 bases). Trimming stripped 4 bases from V and 3 bases from J, with 16 bases between. This CDR3 is built from 14 residues. Germline-derived CDR1 and CDR2 are SQVTM and ANQGSEA. Here the CDR3 reads CSVGAGLGFYEQYF. The CDR3 DNA follows: TGCAGCGTTGGGGCGGGGTTAGGGTTCTACGAGCAGTACTTC.

This clonotype is deemed large. V and J are TRBV10-3 and TRBJ1-1; D is perhaps TRBD1 (5 bases). Between the trimmed V and J ends, which lost 5 bases and 3 bases, there was a span of 16 bases. This CDR3 has 15 residues. In germline, CDR1 is ENHRY, CDR2 SYGVKD. CDR3 loop: CAISPLAGRDTEAFF. The DNA of the CDR3 is TGTGCCATCAGTCCTCTGGCAGGGAGGGACACTGAAGCTTTCTTT.

V and J are TRBV20-1 and TRBJ2-4; D gene uncertain. In germline, CDR1 is DFQATT, CDR2 SNEGSKA (reference sequence). V dropped 6 bases and J dropped 2 bases, with 17 bases sitting between them. This CDR3 region has 15 residues. In DNA, the CDR3 is TGCAGTGCGAGTAATGTTGTTTTAACCAAAAACATTCAGTACTTC. Its translation: CSASNVVLTKNIQYF.

As regards this clonotype: A read error may produce the germline difference seen at one junction end. The V gene is TRBV7-7, the J gene TRBJ1-1; D gene unclear. The length of the CDR3 is 13 residues. Germline values: CDR1 SSHAT, CDR2 FNYEAQ (reference sequence). CDR3 sequence reads: CVSSEDLNTEAFF. The CDR3 DNA follows: TGTGTCAGCAGCGAAGATCTGAACACTGAAGCTTTCTTT.

The V and J genes are TRBV12-3 or TRBV12-4 and TRBJ2-2, with a tentative D call TRBD1 (5 bases). This CDR3 contains 16 residues. V was shortened by 5 bases and J by 5 bases, with 18 bases between the two germline ends. In DNA, the CDR3 is TGTGCCAGCAGTCTTTGGGGCAAGGCAGGGACCGGGGAGCTGTTTTTT. Encoded protein: CASSLWGKAGTGELFF.

The chain combines TRBV4-2 with TRBJ1-2, with D maybe TRBD1 (6 bases). V was cut by 0 bases and J by 8 bases, with 16 bases left in between. CDR1 and CDR2 from the germline V gene are LGHNA and YNFKEQ. This CDR3 comprises 15 residues. The CDR3 loop reads CASSQDVAGAVGYTF. The CDR3 bases are TGTGCCAGCAGCCAAGATGTAGCAGGGGCAGTAGGCTACACCTTC.

The chain joins TRBV6-5 to TRBJ2-3, with D perhaps matching TRBD1 or TRBD2 (5 bases each). The CDR3 is 17 residues long. Between the trimmed V and J ends, which lost 10 bases and 0 bases, there was a span of 23 bases. Germline-derived CDR1 and CDR2 are MNHEY and SVGAGI. The CDR3 is CANSPETGPSSTDTQYF. In DNA form, the CDR3 reads TGTGCCAACAGCCCGGAAACGGGACCGTCTAGCACAGATACGCAGTATTTT.

This clonotype is termed hyperexpanded (1% or more). The chain employs TRBV6-5 and TRBJ1-1; D is unresolved. The CDR3 totals 14 residues. V was trimmed by 0 bases and J by 0 bases, leaving 5 bases between them. CDR1 and CDR2 (germline): MNHEY, SVGAGI. The CDR3 DNA sequence: TGTGCCAGCAGTTACTCAACTGTGAACACTGAAGCTTTCTTT. As protein: CASSYSTVNTEAFF.

The gene calls are TRBV5-1 and TRBJ2-2, with 9 bases lining up with TRBD1. Germline-derived CDR1 and CDR2 are SGHRS and YFSETQ. With V trimmed by 3 bases and J by 3 bases, 18 bases remained unmatched. The CDR3 is 20 amino acids. CDR3 nucleotide sequence: TGCGCCAGCAGCTCCTTTTTAACGGCCCTATGGACAGGGGACACCGGGGAGCTGTTTTTT. Its translation is CASSSFLTALWTGDTGELFF.

The chain recombines TRBV27 with TRBJ2-1; 12 bases align to TRBD1. CDR1 and CDR2 from the germline V gene are MNHEY and SMNVEV (reference sequence). The CDR3 runs to 16 residues. V was clipped by 1 base and J by 9 bases; unmatched bases: 7. This chain's CDR3 is CASSLYGDRGRVEQFF. As DNA, the CDR3 is TGTGCCAGCAGTTTATACGGGGACAGGGGGCGCGTTGAGCAGTTCTTC.

The chain joins TRBV9 to TRBJ1-2; 7 bases are a match to TRBD1. The J segment lost 6 bases and the V segment lost 4 bases, leaving 6 bases of the junction unmatched. Germline V gives CDR1 SGDLS, CDR2 YYNGEE. CDR3 length: 13 amino acids. The CDR3 DNA is TGTGCCAGCAGCCAGGGGGAGGTCGATGGCTACACCTTC. Its translation: CASSQGEVDGYTF.

The CDR3 here is CASSSGGSPYNEQFF. CDR3 nucleotide sequence: TGTGCCAGCAGCTCAGGGGGGTCTCCCTACAATGAGCAGTTCTTC. The V and J genes are TRBV11-3 and TRBJ2-1; a weak D match, TRBD1 (7 bases). Trimming removed 4 bases at V and 2 bases at J, with 12 bases between. The CDR3 covers 15 residues. CDR1 SGHNT and CDR2 YENEEA come from the germline V gene.

In its sample, this clonotype was seen a few times. This chain uses TRBV24-1 with TRBJ2-2; perhaps TRBD1 as D (6 bases). In germline, CDR1 is KGHDR, CDR2 SFDVKD. The CDR3 length is 18 residues. The V gene lost 3 bases and the J gene lost 3 bases, with 19 bases spanning the gap. CDR3 DNA: TGTGCCACCAGTGATAGCCAGGGGTCCTACCCTTACACCGGGGAGCTGTTTTTT. The encoded protein is CATSDSQGSYPYTGELFF.

This clonotype has just a few counts. This rearrangement joins TRBV6-1 to TRBJ2-1, with 13 bases aligning to TRBD2. Germline V lookup: CDR1 MNHNS, CDR2 SASEGT. The CDR3 extends over 15 amino acids. V lost 4 bases, J lost 5 bases, and 2 bases stayed unmatched. CDR3 residues: CASSAGTSGDNEQFF. The CDR3 region has the DNA TGTGCCAGCAGTGCCGGGACTAGCGGGGACAATGAGCAGTTCTTC.